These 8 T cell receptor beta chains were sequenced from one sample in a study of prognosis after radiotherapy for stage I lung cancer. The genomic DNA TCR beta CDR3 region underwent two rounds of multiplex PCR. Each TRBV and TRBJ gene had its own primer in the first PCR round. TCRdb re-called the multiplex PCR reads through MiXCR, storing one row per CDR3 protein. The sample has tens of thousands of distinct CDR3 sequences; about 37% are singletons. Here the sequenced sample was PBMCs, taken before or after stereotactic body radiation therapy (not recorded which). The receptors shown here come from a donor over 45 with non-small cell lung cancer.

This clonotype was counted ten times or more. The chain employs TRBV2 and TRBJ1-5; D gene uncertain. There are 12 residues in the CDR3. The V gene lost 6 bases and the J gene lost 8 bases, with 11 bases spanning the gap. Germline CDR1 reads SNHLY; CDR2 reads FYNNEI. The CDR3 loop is CASSLGREPQHF. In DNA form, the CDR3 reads TGTGCCAGCAGCTTGGGCCGGGAGCCCCAGCATTTT.

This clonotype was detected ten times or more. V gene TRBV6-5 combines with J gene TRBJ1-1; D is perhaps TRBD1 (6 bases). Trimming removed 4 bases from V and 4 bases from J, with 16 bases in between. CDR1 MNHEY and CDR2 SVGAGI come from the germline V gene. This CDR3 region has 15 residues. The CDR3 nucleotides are TGTGCCAGCAGTTCACAACAGGGCATTGGCACTGAAGCTTTCTTT. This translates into CASSSQQGIGTEAFF.

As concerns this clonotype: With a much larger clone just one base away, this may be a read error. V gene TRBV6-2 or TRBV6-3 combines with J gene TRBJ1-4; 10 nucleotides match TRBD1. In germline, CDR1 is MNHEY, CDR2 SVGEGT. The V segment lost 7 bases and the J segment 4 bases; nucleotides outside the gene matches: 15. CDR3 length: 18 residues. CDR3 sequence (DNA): TGTGCCAGCACTAGACAGGGGGCGCGACGGTCGGTTAATGAAAAACTGTTTTTT. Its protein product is CASTRQGARRSVNEKLFF.

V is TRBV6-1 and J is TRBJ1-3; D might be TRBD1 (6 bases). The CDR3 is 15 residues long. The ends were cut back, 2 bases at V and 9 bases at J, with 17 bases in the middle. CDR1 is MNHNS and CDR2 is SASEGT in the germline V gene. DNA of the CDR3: TGTGCCAGCAGTGAATCTGGGCAGGGGAGGCGCACCATATATTTT. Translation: CASSESGQGRRTIYF.

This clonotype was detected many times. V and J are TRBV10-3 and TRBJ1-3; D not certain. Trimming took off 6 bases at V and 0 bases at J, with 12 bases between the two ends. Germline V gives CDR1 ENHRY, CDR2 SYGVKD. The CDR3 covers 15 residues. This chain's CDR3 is CAISPQILSGNTIYF. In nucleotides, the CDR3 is TGTGCCATCAGCCCACAGATACTCTCTGGAAACACCATATATTTT.

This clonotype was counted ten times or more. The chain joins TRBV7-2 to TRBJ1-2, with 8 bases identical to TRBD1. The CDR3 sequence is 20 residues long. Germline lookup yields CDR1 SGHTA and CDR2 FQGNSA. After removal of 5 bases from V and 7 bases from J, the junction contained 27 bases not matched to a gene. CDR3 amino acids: CASSNPGRIPTAGGDRGYTF. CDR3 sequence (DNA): TGTGCCAGCAGCAATCCCGGCCGGATACCAACAGCAGGGGGCGATCGTGGCTACACCTTC.

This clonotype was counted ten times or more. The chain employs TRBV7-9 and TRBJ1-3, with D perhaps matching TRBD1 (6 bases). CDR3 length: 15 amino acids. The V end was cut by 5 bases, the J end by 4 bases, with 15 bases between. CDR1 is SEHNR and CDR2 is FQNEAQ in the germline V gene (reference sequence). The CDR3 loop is CASSPRTASGNTIYF. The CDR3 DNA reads TGTGCCAGCAGCCCAAGGACAGCGTCGGGAAACACCATATATTTT.

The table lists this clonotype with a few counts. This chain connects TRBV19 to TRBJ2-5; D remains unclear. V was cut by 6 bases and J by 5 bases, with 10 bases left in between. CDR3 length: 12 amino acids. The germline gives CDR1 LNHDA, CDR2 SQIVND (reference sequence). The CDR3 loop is CASRQPWETQYF. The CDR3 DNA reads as TGTGCCAGTAGGCAGCCCTGGGAGACCCAGTACTTC. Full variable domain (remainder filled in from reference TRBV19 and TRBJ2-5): DGGITQSPKYLFRKEGQNVTLSCEQNLNHDAMYWYRQDPGQGLRLIYYSQIVNDFQKGDIAEGYSVSREKKESFPLTVTSAQKNPTAFYLCASRQPWETQYFGPGTRLLVL.